This TCR beta chain was recorded in a study of OX40 agonist ivuxolimab in advanced cancers. V was pared by 4 bases and J by 4 bases, with 13 bases between. CDR1 is MNHEY and CDR2 is SVGAGI in the germline V gene. CDR3 length: 14 residues. To note about this clone: Its antigen is as yet unknown.

TCRdb's table, derived via immunoSEQ multiplex PCR, lists solely in-frame clones and lacks some. The table lists roughly 20,000 clones, 74% of them singletons. Whole-study findings and limits: The study did not work out the antigen specificity of the expanded peripheral T cells.

Sampled blood was obtained at baseline, cycle 4 day 1, and cycle 7 day 1. This sample comprised CD4+ or CD8+ T cells sorted from blood, obtained in a trial of the OX40 agonist ivuxolimab. The sequence derives from an adult with an advanced solid tumor such as melanoma, head and neck, liver or kidney cancer. The J gene is TRBJ1-1, the V gene TRBV6-5, with TRBD1 as a possible D gene (5 bases). The CDR3 protein is CASSLGDGITEAFF. The CDR3 bases are TGTGCCAGCAGTTTGGGGGACGGAATCACTGAAGCTTTCTTT.